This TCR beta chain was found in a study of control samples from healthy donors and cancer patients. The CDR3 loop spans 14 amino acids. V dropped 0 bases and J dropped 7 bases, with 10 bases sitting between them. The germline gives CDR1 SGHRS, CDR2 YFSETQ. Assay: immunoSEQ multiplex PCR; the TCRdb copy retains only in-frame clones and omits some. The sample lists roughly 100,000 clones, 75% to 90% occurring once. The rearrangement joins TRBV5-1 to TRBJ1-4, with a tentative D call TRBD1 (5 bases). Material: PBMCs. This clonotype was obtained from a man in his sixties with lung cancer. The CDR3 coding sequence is TGCGCCAGCAGCTTGGCTACAGGAAGTGAAAAACTGTTTTTT. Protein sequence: CASSLATGSEKLFF. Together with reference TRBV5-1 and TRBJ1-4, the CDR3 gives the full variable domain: KAGVTQTPRYLIKTRGQQVTLSCSPISGHRSVSWYQQTPGQGLQFLFEYFSETQRNKGNFPGRFSGRQFSNSRSEMNVSTLELGDSALYLCASSLATGSEKLFFGSGTQLSVL.